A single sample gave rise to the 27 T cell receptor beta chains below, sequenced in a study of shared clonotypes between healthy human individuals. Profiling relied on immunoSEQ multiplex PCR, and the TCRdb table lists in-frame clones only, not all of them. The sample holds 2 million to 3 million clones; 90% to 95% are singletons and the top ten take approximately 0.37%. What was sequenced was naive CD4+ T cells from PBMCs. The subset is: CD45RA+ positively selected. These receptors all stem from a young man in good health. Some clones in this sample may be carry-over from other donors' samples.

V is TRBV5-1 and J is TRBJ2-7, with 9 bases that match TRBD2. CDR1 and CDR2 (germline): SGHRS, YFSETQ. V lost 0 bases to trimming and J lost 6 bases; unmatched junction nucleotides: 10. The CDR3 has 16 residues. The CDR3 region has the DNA TGCGCCAGCAGCTTGGATCCAGCGGGGGGATCTCGCGAGCAGTACTTC. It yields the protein CASSLDPAGGSREQYF.

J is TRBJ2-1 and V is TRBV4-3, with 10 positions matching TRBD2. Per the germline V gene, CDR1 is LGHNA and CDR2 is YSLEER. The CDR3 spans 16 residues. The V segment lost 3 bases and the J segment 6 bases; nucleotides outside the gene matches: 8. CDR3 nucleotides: TGCGCCAGCAGCCACATCTTCCGGACTAGCGGCAATGAGCAGTTCTTC. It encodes CASSHIFRTSGNEQFF.

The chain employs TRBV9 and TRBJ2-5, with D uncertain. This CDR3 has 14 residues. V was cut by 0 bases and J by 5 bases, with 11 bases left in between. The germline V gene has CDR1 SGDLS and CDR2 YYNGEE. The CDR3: CASSVAPRDETQYF. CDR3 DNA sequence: TGTGCCAGCAGCGTAGCCCCTAGAGACGAGACCCAGTACTTC.

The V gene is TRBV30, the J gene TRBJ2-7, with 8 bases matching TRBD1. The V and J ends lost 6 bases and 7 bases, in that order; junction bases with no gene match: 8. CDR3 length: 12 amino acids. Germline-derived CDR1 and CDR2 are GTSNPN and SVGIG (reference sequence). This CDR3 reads CACGQGNREQYF. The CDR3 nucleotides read TGTGCCTGCGGACAGGGTAATAGGGAGCAGTACTTC. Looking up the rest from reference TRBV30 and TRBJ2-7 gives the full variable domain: SQTIHQWPATLVQPVGSPLSLECTVEGTSNPNLYWYRQAAGRGLQLLFYSVGIGQISSEVPQNLSASRPQDRQFILSSKKLLLSDSGFYLCACGQGNREQYFGPGTRLTVT.

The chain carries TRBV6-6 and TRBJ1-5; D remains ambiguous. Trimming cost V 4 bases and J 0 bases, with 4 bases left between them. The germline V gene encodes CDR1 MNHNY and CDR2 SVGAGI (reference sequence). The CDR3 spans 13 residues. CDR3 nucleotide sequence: TGTGCCAGCAGTTCAAATAGCAATCAGCCCCAGCATTTT. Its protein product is CASSSNSNQPQHF.

The CDR3 loop is CASRPQGTSGNTIYF. The CDR3 DNA is TGTGCCAGCAGACCACAGGGGACCTCTGGAAACACCATATATTTT. The J gene is TRBJ1-3, the V gene TRBV2, with 7 bases aligning to TRBD1. This CDR3 comprises 15 residues. V was pared by 6 bases and J by 0 bases, with 5 bases of the junction left unmatched. Per germline, CDR1 SNHLY and CDR2 FYNNEI.

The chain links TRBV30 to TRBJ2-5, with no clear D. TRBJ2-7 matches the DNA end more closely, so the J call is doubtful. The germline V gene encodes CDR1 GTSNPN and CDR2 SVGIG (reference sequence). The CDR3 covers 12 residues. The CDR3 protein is CAWSHSSYEQYF. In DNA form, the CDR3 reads TGTGCCTGGAGCCATAGTTCCTACGAGCAGTACTTC.

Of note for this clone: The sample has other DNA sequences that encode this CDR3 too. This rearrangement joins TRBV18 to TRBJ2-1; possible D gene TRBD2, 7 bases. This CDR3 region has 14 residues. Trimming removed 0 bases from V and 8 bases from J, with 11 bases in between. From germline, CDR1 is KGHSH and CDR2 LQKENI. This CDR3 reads CASSPPSGGDEQFF. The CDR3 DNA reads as TGTGCCAGCTCACCACCTTCGGGGGGCGATGAGCAGTTCTTC.

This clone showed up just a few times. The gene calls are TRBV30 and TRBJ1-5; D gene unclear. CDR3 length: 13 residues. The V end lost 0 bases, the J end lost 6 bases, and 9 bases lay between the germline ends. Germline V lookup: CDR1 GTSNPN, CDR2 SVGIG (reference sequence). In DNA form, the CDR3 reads TGTGCCTGGAGTGTAGGCTCGACTCAGCCCCAGCATTTT. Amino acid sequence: CAWSVGSTQPQHF.

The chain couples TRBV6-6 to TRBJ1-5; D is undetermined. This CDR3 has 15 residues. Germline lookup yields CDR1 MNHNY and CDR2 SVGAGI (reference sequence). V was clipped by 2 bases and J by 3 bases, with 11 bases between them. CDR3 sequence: CASSYTERANQPQHF. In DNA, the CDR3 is TGTGCCAGCAGTTACACGGAGAGGGCCAATCAGCCCCAGCATTTT.

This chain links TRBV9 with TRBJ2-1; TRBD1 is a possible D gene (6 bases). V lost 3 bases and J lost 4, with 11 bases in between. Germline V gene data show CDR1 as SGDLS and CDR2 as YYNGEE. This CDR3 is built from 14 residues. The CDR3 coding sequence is TGTGCCAGCAGCGCCGGACAGACGTACAATGAGCAGTTCTTC. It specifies CASSAGQTYNEQFF.

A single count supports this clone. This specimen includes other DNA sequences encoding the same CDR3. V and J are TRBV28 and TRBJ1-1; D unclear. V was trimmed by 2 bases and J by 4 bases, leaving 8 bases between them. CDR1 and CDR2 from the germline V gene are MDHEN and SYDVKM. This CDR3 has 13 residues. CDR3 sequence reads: CASSLGGSTEAFF. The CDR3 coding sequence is TGTGCCAGCAGTTTAGGCGGCAGCACTGAAGCTTTCTTT. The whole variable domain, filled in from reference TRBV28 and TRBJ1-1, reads DVKVTQSSRYLVKRTGEKVFLECVQDMDHENMFWYRQDPGLGLRLIYFSYDVKMKEKGDIPEGYSVSREKKERFSLILESASTNQTSMYLCASSLGGSTEAFFGQGTRLTVV.

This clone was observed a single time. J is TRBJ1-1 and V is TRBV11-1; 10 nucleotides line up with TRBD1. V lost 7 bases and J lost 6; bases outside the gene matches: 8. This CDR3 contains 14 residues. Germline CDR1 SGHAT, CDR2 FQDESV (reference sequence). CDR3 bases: TGTGCCAGCACTCACGACAGGGGGCGTTCTGAAGCTTTCTTT. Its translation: CASTHDRGRSEAFF. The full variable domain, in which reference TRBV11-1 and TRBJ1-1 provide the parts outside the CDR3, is EAEVAQSPRYKITEKSQAVAFWCDPISGHATLYWYRQILGQGPELLVQFQDESVVDDSQLPKDRFSAERLKGVDSTLKIQPAELGDSAMYLCASTHDRGRSEAFFGQGTRLTVV.

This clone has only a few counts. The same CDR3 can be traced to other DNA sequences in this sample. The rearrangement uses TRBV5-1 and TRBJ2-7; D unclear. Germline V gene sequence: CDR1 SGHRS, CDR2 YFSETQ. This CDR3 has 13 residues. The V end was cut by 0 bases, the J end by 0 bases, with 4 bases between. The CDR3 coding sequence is TGCGCCAGCAGCTTGGGGGCCTCCTACGAGCAGTACTTC. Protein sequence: CASSLGASYEQYF.

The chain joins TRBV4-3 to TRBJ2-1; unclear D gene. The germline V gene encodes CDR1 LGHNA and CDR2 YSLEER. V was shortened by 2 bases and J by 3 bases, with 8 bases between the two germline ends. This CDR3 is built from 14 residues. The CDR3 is CASSQSTNYNEQFF. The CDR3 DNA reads TGCGCCAGCAGCCAATCGACAAACTACAATGAGCAGTTCTTC.

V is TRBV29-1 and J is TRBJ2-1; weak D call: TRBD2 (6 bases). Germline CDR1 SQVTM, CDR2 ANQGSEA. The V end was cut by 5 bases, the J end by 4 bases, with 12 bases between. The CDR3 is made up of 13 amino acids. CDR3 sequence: CSVRREQYNEQFF. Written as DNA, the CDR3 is TGCAGCGTTCGACGGGAGCAATACAATGAGCAGTTCTTC.

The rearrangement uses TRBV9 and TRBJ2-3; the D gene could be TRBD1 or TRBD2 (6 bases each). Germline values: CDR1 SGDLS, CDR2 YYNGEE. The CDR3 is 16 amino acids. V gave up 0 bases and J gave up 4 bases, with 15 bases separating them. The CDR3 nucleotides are TGTGCCAGCAGCGTAGCGGAGGGGGGTAGACCAGATACGCAGTATTTT. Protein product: CASSVAEGGRPDTQYF.

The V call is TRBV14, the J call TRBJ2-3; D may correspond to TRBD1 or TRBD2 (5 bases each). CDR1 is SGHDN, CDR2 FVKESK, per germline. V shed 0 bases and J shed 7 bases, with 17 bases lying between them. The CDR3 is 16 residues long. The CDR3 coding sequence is TGTGCCAGCAGCCAAGAATACGGGGATGAGGGGAATACGCAGTATTTT. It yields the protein CASSQEYGDEGNTQYF. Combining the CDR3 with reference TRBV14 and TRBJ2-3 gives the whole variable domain EAGVTQFPSHSVIEKGQTVTLRCDPISGHDNLYWYRRVMGKEIKFLLHFVKESKQDESGMPNNRFLAERTGGTYSTLKVQPAELEDSGVYFCASSQEYGDEGNTQYFGPGTRLTVL.

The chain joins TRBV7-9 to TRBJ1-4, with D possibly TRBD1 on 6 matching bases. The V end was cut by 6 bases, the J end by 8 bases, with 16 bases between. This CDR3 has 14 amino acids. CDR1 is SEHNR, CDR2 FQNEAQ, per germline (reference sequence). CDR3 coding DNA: TGTGCCAGCAGATTAACAGGGTTCGGCGAAAAACTGTTTTTT. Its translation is CASRLTGFGEKLFF. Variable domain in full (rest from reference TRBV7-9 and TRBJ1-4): DTGVSQNPRHKITKRGQNVTFRCDPISEHNRLYWYRQTLGQGPEFLTYFQNEAQLEKSRLLSDRFSAERPKGSFSTLEIQRTEQGDSAMYLCASRLTGFGEKLFFGSGTQLSVL.

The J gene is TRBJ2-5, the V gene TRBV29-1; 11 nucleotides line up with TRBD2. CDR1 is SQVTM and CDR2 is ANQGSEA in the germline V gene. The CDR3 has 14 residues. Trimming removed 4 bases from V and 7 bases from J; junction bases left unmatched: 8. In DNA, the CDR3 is TGCAGCGTTGCGAGTAGCGGGAGGGCGGGGACCCAGTACTTC. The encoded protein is CSVASSGRAGTQYF.

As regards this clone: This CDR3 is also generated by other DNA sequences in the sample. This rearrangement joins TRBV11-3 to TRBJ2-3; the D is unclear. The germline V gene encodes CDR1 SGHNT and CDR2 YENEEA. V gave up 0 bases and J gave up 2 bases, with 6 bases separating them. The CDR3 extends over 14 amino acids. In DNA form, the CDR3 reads TGTGCCAGCAGCTTAGACAGATCCACAGATACGCAGTATTTT. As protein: CASSLDRSTDTQYF. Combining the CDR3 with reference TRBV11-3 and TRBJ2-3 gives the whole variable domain EAGVVQSPRYKIIEKKQPVAFWCNPISGHNTLYWYLQNLGQGPELLIRYENEEAVDDSQLPKDRFSAERLKGVDSTLKIQPAELGDSAVYLCASSLDRSTDTQYFGPGTRLTVL.

CDR3 region: CASSLGETDTQYF. In DNA, the CDR3 is TGTGCCAGCAGCTTAGGGGAAACAGATACGCAGTATTTT. The V call is TRBV11-3, the J call TRBJ2-3, with no clear D. V dropped 1 base and J dropped 3 bases, with 5 bases sitting between them. Per germline, CDR1 SGHNT and CDR2 YENEEA. The CDR3 is 13 residues long.

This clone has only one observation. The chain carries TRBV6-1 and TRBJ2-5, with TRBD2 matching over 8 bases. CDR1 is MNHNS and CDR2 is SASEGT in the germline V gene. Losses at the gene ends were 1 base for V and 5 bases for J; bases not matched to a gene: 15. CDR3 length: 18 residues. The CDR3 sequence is CASSEVAGGTREWETQYF. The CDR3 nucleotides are TGTGCCAGCAGTGAAGTGGCGGGGGGAACTCGAGAATGGGAGACCCAGTACTTC.

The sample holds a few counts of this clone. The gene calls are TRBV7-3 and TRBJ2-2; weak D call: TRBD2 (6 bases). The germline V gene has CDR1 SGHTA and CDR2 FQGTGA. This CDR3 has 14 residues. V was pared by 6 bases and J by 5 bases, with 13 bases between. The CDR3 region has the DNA TGTGCCAGCAGTCCTGGAGGGGAGACCGGGGAGCTGTTTTTT. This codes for CASSPGGETGELFF.

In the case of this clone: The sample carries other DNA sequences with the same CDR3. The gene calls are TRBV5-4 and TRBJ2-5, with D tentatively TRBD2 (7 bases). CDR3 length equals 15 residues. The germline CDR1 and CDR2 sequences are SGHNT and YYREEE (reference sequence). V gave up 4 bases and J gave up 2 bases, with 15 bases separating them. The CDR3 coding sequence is TGTGCCAGCAGCCTGGCCGGGGGGCGGCAAGAGACCCAGTACTTC. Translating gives CASSLAGGRQETQYF. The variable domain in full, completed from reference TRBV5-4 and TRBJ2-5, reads ETGVTQSPTHLIKTRGQQVTLRCSSQSGHNTVSWYQQALGQGPQFIFQYYREEENGRGNFPPRFSGLQFPNYSSELNVNALELDDSALYLCASSLAGGRQETQYFGPGTRLLVL.

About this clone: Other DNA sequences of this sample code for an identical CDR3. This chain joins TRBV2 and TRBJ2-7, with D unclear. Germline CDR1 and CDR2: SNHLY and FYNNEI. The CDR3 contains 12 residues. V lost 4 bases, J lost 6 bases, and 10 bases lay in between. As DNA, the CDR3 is TGTGCCAGCAGTGTCTCAGCCGGCGAGCAGTACTTC. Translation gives CASSVSAGEQYF.

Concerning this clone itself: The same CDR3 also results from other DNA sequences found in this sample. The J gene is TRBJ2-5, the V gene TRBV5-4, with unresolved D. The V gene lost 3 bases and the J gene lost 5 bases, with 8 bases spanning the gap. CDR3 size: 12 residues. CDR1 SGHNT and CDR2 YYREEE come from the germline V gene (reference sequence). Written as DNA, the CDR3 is TGTGCCAGCAGCTCCCTCCGGGAGACCCAGTACTTC. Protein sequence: CASSSLRETQYF.